What follows describes a single T cell receptor (beta chain). This clonotype was seen more than once but under ten times. Its antigen target is currently unknown. Base-call qualities are not available, and no considerably larger clone is one nucleotide away. This entry is derived from a study of spatial heterogeneity in lung cancer (dated by TCRdb to 2018 to 2020). With respect to the entire study: More beta-chain than alpha-chain transcripts were consistently detected, likely reflecting higher beta-chain transcript abundance. In the raw uncorrected reads, each unique combination of TCR and UMI appeared more than ten times on average. The study quantitatively compared TCR alpha and beta repertoires across multiple tumor regions, matched nontumor lung and blood in non-small cell lung cancer. Nonsynonymous mutation counts, determined by whole-exome sequencing of tumor tissue, were related to features of the TCR repertoire. At surgery, over 200 tumor regions, 61 to 65 matched nontumor lung samples and more than 50 PBMC samples were TCR-sequenced for both alpha and beta chains.

The research as a whole found: Ubiquitous expanded tumor TCRs showed up in blood more often at tumor resection than at routine follow-up. Confirming at a functional level the hypothesis that regional TCRs recognize regional mutations was considered to require additional single-cell paired TCR alpha and beta sequencing.

The time point label here, explained by the study, means: sample taken at primary tumor resection. Whole RNA extracted from tumor and nontumor lung tissue, or from cryopreserved PBMC samples, was used for TCR sequencing without cell sorting. The donors were some 70 patients from the lung TRACERx cohort who had early-stage, untreated non-small cell lung cancer. Only patients for whom sufficient RNA was available from at least two tumor regions were selected for TCR sequencing. V is pared back by 2 bases and J by 0 bases, with 11 bases lying between the germline termini. The CDR3 runs 15 amino acids, cysteine and phenylalanine included. The entry retains the CDR3 DNA only, 45 bases that are in frame from base 1. For CDR1 and CDR2, the germline V gene (reference sequence) lists DFQATT and SNEGSKA. The receptor library was made with 5' RACE. The reads were generated on a NextSeq 500. The TCR library protocol attached a unique molecular identifier to each TCR cDNA molecule to allow correction of PCR and sequencing errors. The paper's data handling went like this. Decombinator tools were used for TCR identification, UMI-based error correction and CDR3 extraction. TCRs above a frequency of 2 per 1,000, corresponding to the top 1% of the tumor frequency distribution, were defined as expanded. Each repertoire was subsampled 100 times to 5,000 TCRs, after which Renyi diversity was computed with the R vegan package. CDR3 similarity networks were built from amino acid triplet string-kernel similarity, connecting CDR3s with pairwise similarity above 0.82. TCRdb trimmed the raw reads at Q25, called clones with MiXCR and kept productive beta chains. Entries that share a CDR3 protein sequence are merged under the most common genes and DNA. The V and J calls follow TCRdb's processing rather than the paper's. This sample gives 82,000 or so distinct CDR3 sequences in total; roughly 12% of them show up just once. The ten top clones hold 4.6% of the sample.

The origin of this receptor is a male donor with early-stage non-small cell lung cancer. Here the chain combines TRBV20-1 and TRBJ1-5, with no D gene named confidently. Sequenced here: PBMCs, sampled at surgery. In nucleotides, the sequence is TGCAGTGCTAGATGGTTTCGCCATAGCAATCAGCCCCAGCATTTT. Its protein product is CSARWFRHSNQPQHF.